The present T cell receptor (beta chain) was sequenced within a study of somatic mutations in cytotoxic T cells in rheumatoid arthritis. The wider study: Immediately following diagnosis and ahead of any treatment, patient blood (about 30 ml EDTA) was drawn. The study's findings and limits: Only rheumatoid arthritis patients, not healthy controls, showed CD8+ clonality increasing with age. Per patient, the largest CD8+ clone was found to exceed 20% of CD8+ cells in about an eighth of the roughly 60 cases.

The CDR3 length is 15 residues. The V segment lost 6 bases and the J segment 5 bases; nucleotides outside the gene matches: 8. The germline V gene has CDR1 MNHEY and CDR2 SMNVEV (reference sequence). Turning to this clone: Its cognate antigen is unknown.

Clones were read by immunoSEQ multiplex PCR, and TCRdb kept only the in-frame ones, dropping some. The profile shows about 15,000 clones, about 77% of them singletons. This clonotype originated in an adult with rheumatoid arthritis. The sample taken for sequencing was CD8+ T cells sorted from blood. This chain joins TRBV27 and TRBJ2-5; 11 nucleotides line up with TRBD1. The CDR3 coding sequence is TGTGCCAGCAGCCTATGGGACAGGGGGGTGGAGACCCAGTACTTC. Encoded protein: CASSLWDRGVETQYF.